This entry lists 30 T cell receptor beta chains sequenced from one sample in a study of T cell responses to AZD1222 COVID-19 vaccine. The table came from immunoSEQ multiplex PCR; TCRdb's copy has only in-frame clones and leaves some out. The sample records 25,000 to 30,000 clones, over 85% being singletons. Specimen: peripheral blood, collected on day 0 of AZD1222 vaccination. These receptors were obtained from an adult in good health.

The chain combines TRBV5-8 with TRBJ2-2, with D perhaps given as TRBD1 or TRBD2 (5 bases each). CDR3 length: 15 amino acids. Germline V lookup: CDR1 SGHTS, CDR2 YDEGEE. V was shortened by 1 base and J by 1 base, with 8 bases between the two germline ends. CDR3 bases: TGTGCCAGCAGCTTGAGGGGACGGAACACCGGGGAGCTGTTTTTT. Amino acids: CASSLRGRNTGELFF.

This clone is medium-sized (0.01 to 0.1%). The chain couples TRBV27 to TRBJ1-5; D possibly corresponds to TRBD1 (5 bases). Germline CDR1 MNHEY, CDR2 SMNVEV (reference sequence). The length of the CDR3 is 11 residues. The V gene lost 6 bases and the J gene lost 9 bases, with 9 bases spanning the gap. In nucleotides, the CDR3 is TGTGCCAGCAGCTCGGGGGGGCCCCAGCATTTT. Protein sequence: CASSSGGPQHF.

The V and J genes are TRBV6-5 and TRBJ1-4; D remains unclear. Per germline, CDR1 MNHEY and CDR2 SVGAGI. The CDR3 is 11 residues long. Trimming removed 6 bases from V and 8 bases from J, with 7 bases in between. CDR3 DNA sequence: TGTGCCAGCAGGAGTGGGGAAAAACTGTTTTTT. Translated: CASRSGEKLFF.

The chain links TRBV4-3 to TRBJ1-2, with 7 bases identical to TRBD1. V was pared by 1 base and J by 3 bases, with 8 bases of the junction left unmatched. Germline V gives CDR1 LGHNA, CDR2 YSLEER. This CDR3 comprises 16 residues. The CDR3 loop reads CASSQGAVTGDYGYTF. CDR3 sequence (DNA): TGCGCCAGCAGCCAAGGCGCGGTTACAGGGGACTATGGCTACACCTTC.

J is TRBJ2-7 and V is TRBV29-1; 8 bases align to TRBD2. The CDR3 extends over 13 amino acids. The V gene's germline CDR1 is SQVTM and CDR2 ANQGSEA. With V trimmed by 4 bases and J by 5 bases, 7 bases remained unmatched. CDR3 region: CSVVPGGPHEQYF. CDR3 in DNA: TGCAGCGTTGTACCGGGGGGGCCCCACGAGCAGTACTTC.

The V and J genes are TRBV5-6 and TRBJ1-2, with 7 bases fitting TRBD1. The trim removed 4 bases at V and 6 bases at J, leaving 9 bases unmatched. The CDR3 has 14 residues. In germline, CDR1 is SGHDT, CDR2 YYEEEE. The CDR3 region has the DNA TGTGCCAGCAGCCTTCTTGACAGGGAGGATGGCTACACCTTC. Amino acids: CASSLLDREDGYTF. Combining the CDR3 with reference TRBV5-6 and TRBJ1-2 gives the whole variable domain DAGVTQSPTHLIKTRGQQVTLRCSPKSGHDTVSWYQQALGQGPQFIFQYYEEEERQRGNFPDRFSGHQFPNYSSELNVNALLLGDSALYLCASSLLDREDGYTFGSGTRLTVV.

This chain uses TRBV2 with TRBJ1-2; D uncertain. Germline loops: CDR1 SNHLY, CDR2 FYNNEI. Trimming stripped 1 base from V and 8 bases from J, with 11 bases between. This CDR3 contains 13 residues. The CDR3 coding sequence is TGTGCCAGCAGTGAAGGCTCTGGGAACGGCTACACCTTC. Amino acid sequence: CASSEGSGNGYTF. Together with reference TRBV2 and TRBJ1-2, the CDR3 gives the full variable domain: EPEVTQTPSHQVTQMGQEVILRCVPISNHLYFYWYRQILGQKVEFLVSFYNNEISEKSEIFDDQFSVERPDGSNFTLKIRSTKLEDSAMYFCASSEGSGNGYTFGSGTRLTVV.

The gene calls are TRBV29-1 and TRBJ1-1, with TRBD1 matching 7 bases. This CDR3 has 10 residues. CDR1 and CDR2 (germline): SQVTM, ANQGSEA. V was clipped by 7 bases and J by 10 bases; unmatched bases: 6. The CDR3 DNA follows: TGCAGCGGGGTGGACAGGATAGCTTTCTTT. Protein sequence: CSGVDRIAFF.

This chain links TRBV28 with TRBJ1-1; D is perhaps TRBD1 (6 bases). This CDR3 spans 14 amino acids. The germline V gene encodes CDR1 MDHEN and CDR2 SYDVKM. V was shortened by 6 bases and J by 1 base, with 12 bases between the two germline ends. In DNA, the CDR3 is TGTGCCAGCAGCCCCGGGGGGGCGAACACTGAAGCTTTCTTT. This sequence encodes CASSPGGANTEAFF.

In its sample, this clone was seen once. This chain links TRBV20-1 with TRBJ1-5; D is unresolved. CDR1 DFQATT and CDR2 SNEGSKA come from the germline V gene (reference sequence). The V end was cut by 3 bases, the J end by 3 bases, with 9 bases between. The CDR3 has 13 amino acids. In DNA, the CDR3 is TGCAGTGCTAGTTTTCAGGCCAATCAGCCCCAGCATTTT. It specifies CSASFQANQPQHF.

V usage is TRBV28 and J usage is TRBJ1-2; D gene unclear. CDR1 is MDHEN and CDR2 is SYDVKM in the germline V gene. The CDR3 is made up of 13 amino acids. Deletions cut 5 bases from V and 6 bases from J, with 13 bases between. The CDR3, as DNA: TGTGCCAGCAGTCCTTGGGAGGGCCATGGCTACACCTTC. Translating it yields CASSPWEGHGYTF.

This clone was seen just once. The genes are TRBV10-3 and TRBJ1-1; the match to TRBD1 covers 7 bases. CDR3 size: 13 residues. The ends lost 6 bases at V and 10 bases at J; junction bases unmatched: 11. Looked up from germline, CDR1 is ENHRY and CDR2 is SYGVKD. CDR3 sequence: CAIRGTVEGGAFF. The DNA for the CDR3 is TGTGCCATCAGGGGGACAGTGGAAGGGGGAGCTTTCTTT.

This chain joins TRBV9 and TRBJ1-2; D gene unclear. Germline CDR1 SGDLS, CDR2 YYNGEE. V was shortened by 0 bases and J by 8 bases, with 17 bases between the two germline ends. This CDR3 has 15 amino acids. DNA for the CDR3: TGTGCCAGCAGCGTAGACCCCTCCGTTGGGTGGGGCTACACCTTC. Translating gives CASSVDPSVGWGYTF.

The rearrangement joins TRBV3-1 (or the pseudogene TRBV3-2) to TRBJ2-7; TRBD2 aligns across 12 bases. Germline assignment: CDR1 LGHDT and CDR2 YNNKEL (reference sequence). The CDR3 spans 14 residues. V was clipped by 4 bases and J by 6 bases; unmatched bases: 4. The CDR3 loop is CASSLLAGGGEQYF. In DNA, the CDR3 is TGTGCCAGCAGCCTCCTAGCGGGGGGGGGCGAGCAGTACTTC.

V usage is TRBV3-1 (or the pseudogene TRBV3-2) and J usage is TRBJ1-2; D is undetermined. CDR1 is LGHDT and CDR2 is YNNKEL in the germline V gene (reference sequence). This CDR3 has 13 amino acids. The V end was cut by 4 bases, the J end by 7 bases, with 13 bases between. Written as DNA, the CDR3 is TGTGCCAGCAGCCCGGACCGGGGTTCTGGCTACACCTTC. This encodes CASSPDRGSGYTF.

J is TRBJ1-2 and V is TRBV10-3; D gene uncertain. The V end was cut by 2 bases, the J end by 4 bases, with 11 bases between. The germline V gene encodes CDR1 ENHRY and CDR2 SYGVKD. CDR3 length: 14 residues. The CDR3 region is CAISEIGEIYGYTF. The CDR3, as DNA: TGTGCCATCAGTGAGATCGGGGAAATCTATGGCTACACCTTC.

CDR3 residues: CASSYSGTLLVHEQFF. The CDR3 coding sequence is TGTGCCAGCAGTTACTCCGGGACTCTGTTGGTCCATGAGCAGTTCTTC. The V gene is TRBV7-2, the J gene TRBJ2-1; tentatively, D is TRBD2 (6 bases). Germline CDR1 is SGHTA and CDR2 is FQGNSA. V was clipped by 6 bases and J by 8 bases, with 23 bases between them. CDR3 length: 16 residues.

The V call is TRBV12-5, the J call TRBJ2-1, with D perhaps TRBD2 (5 bases). The CDR3 loop spans 15 amino acids. Germline assignment: CDR1 LGHNT and CDR2 FRNRAP. V dropped 2 bases and J dropped 4 bases, with 12 bases sitting between them. In DNA, the CDR3 is TGTGCTAGTGGTTTGTACTCGGAGCGGTACAATGAGCAGTTCTTC. Translating gives CASGLYSERYNEQFF.

The J gene is TRBJ2-5, the V gene TRBV7-9; unclear D gene. The CDR3 runs to 11 residues. In germline, CDR1 is SEHNR, CDR2 FQNEAQ (reference sequence). Trimming shortened V by 5 bases and J by 2 bases, and 3 bases separated the two germline ends. This chain's CDR3 is CASSRQETQYF. The CDR3 nucleotides are TGTGCCAGCAGCCGTCAAGAGACCCAGTACTTC.

This chain joins TRBV11-3 and TRBJ2-5, with D possibly being TRBD2 (6 bases). Germline V gene lookup returns CDR1 SGHNT and CDR2 YENEEA. The V and J ends lost 5 bases and 5 bases respectively, with 12 bases between them. CDR3 length: 13 amino acids. CDR3 sequence: CASSLASWETQYF. The CDR3 region has the DNA TGTGCCAGCAGCCTAGCGAGCTGGGAGACCCAGTACTTC. The entire variable domain, with the rest obtained from reference TRBV11-3 and TRBJ2-5, is as follows: EAGVVQSPRYKIIEKKQPVAFWCNPISGHNTLYWYLQNLGQGPELLIRYENEEAVDDSQLPKDRFSAERLKGVDSTLKIQPAELGDSAVYLCASSLASWETQYFGPGTRLLVL.

This rearrangement joins TRBV5-1 to TRBJ2-3; D may be TRBD1 or TRBD2 (7 bases each). There are 16 residues in the CDR3. Looked up from germline, CDR1 is SGHRS and CDR2 is YFSETQ. The ends were cut back, 4 bases at V and 2 bases at J, with 17 bases in the middle. The CDR3 is CASSQGGSIDTDTQYF. CDR3 nucleotides: TGCGCCAGCAGCCAGGGGGGGTCTATAGACACAGATACGCAGTATTTT.

The V and J genes are TRBV4-1 and TRBJ2-7; D gene unclear. Deletions cut 3 bases from V and 5 bases from J, with 8 bases between. The CDR3 consists of 12 residues. CDR1 MGHRA and CDR2 YSYEKL come from the germline V gene. The CDR3 sequence is CASSQQSHEQYF. The CDR3 DNA follows: TGCGCCAGCAGCCAGCAGAGCCACGAGCAGTACTTC.

The genes are TRBV18 and TRBJ2-7; D is unresolved. The CDR3 contains 14 residues. Germline-derived CDR1 and CDR2 are KGHSH and LQKENI. V was clipped by 6 bases and J by 0 bases, with 12 bases between them. CDR3 loop: CASSQDHSSYEQYF. The CDR3 DNA follows: TGTGCCAGCTCTCAGGACCACAGCTCCTACGAGCAGTACTTC.

This clone has more than one count but fewer than ten. V gene TRBV19 combines with J gene TRBJ2-5, with D perhaps TRBD2 (6 bases). Germline V gives CDR1 LNHDA, CDR2 SQIVND (reference sequence). The CDR3 covers 15 residues. Trimming pared 8 bases from V and 0 bases from J, leaving 16 bases between. CDR3 sequence reads: CASSWRGRNQETQYF. The CDR3, as DNA: TGTGCCAGTTCCTGGAGAGGGAGGAACCAAGAGACCCAGTACTTC.

The chain has TRBV2 and TRBJ1-2, with 8 bases fitting TRBD1. Germline V gene lookup returns CDR1 SNHLY and CDR2 FYNNEI. J gave up 4 bases and V 5 bases, and 9 bases lay outside the gene matches. The CDR3 covers 15 residues. The CDR3 spells CASSPQGGPIYGYTF. The CDR3 DNA follows: TGTGCCAGCAGTCCACAGGGGGGGCCTATCTATGGCTACACCTTC.

The CDR3 nucleotides read TGCGCCAGCAGTGAGGGACAGGGGGTCGGAGGCTACACCTTC. Translation gives CASSEGQGVGGYTF. The chain recombines TRBV10-2 with TRBJ1-2, with 10 bases fitting TRBD1. CDR3 length: 14 amino acids. V lost 2 bases to trimming and J lost 8 bases; unmatched junction nucleotides: 5. From germline, CDR1 is WSHSY and CDR2 SAAADI.

The V call is TRBV12-3 or TRBV12-4, the J call TRBJ2-7; 7 bases agree with TRBD2. The CDR3 is 13 amino acids. The V and J ends lost 7 bases and 2 bases, in that order; junction bases with no gene match: 5. CDR3 DNA sequence: TGTGCCAGCACCTACGGGGGGACCTACGAGCAGTACTTC. Translated, it gives CASTYGGTYEQYF.

The chain carries TRBV5-4 and TRBJ2-1; 12 nucleotides match TRBD2. Trimming at V came to 1 base and at J to 6 bases, leaving 2 bases not matched to a gene. This CDR3 is built from 15 residues. From germline, CDR1 is SGHNT and CDR2 YYREEE (reference sequence). The CDR3: CASSLPSGRANEQFF. CDR3 DNA sequence: TGTGCCAGCAGCTTGCCTAGCGGGAGGGCCAATGAGCAGTTCTTC. Full variable domain (rest looked up from reference TRBV5-4 and TRBJ2-1): ETGVTQSPTHLIKTRGQQVTLRCSSQSGHNTVSWYQQALGQGPQFIFQYYREEENGRGNFPPRFSGLQFPNYSSELNVNALELDDSALYLCASSLPSGRANEQFFGPGTRLTVL.

As concerns this clone: A read error may produce the germline difference seen at one junction end. V gene TRBV7-7 combines with J gene TRBJ2-5; D remains unclear. CDR1 and CDR2 (germline): SSHAT, FNYEAQ (reference sequence). The length of the CDR3 is 13 residues. CDR3 region: CASSSEREETQYF. In DNA, the CDR3 is TGTGCTAGCAGCTCAGAGAGAGAAGAGACCCAGTACTTC.

The J gene is TRBJ1-1, the V gene TRBV19; D may be TRBD1 (5 bases). There are 15 residues in the CDR3. V lost 1 base, J lost 2 bases, and 11 bases lay in between. Germline assignment: CDR1 LNHDA and CDR2 SQIVND (reference sequence). CDR3 sequence (DNA): TGTGCCAGTAGTATAGCAGGGACCTTTAACACTGAAGCTTTCTTT. Translating it yields CASSIAGTFNTEAFF. The full variable domain, its missing parts supplied by reference TRBV19 and TRBJ1-1, is DGGITQSPKYLFRKEGQNVTLSCEQNLNHDAMYWYRQDPGQGLRLIYYSQIVNDFQKGDIAEGYSVSREKKESFPLTVTSAQKNPTAFYLCASSIAGTFNTEAFFGQGTRLTVV.